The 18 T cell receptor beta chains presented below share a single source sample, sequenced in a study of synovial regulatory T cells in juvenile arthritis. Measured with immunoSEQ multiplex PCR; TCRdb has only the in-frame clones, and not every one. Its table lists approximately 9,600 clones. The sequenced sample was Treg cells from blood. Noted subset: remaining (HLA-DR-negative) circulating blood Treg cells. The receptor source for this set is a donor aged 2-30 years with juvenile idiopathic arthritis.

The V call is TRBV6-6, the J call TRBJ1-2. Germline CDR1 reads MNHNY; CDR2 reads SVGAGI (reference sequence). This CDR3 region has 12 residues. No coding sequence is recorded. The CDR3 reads CASSYGFYGYTF.

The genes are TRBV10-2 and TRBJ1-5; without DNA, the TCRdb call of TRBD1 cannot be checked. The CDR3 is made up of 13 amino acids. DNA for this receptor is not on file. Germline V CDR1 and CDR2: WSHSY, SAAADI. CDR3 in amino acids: CASGAGHNQPQHF.

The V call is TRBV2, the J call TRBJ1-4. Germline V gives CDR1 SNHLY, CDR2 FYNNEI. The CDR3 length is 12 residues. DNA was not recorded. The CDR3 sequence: CASSKGFEKLFF.

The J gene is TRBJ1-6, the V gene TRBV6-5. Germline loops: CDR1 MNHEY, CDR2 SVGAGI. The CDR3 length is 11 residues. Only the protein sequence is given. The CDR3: CASSSNSPLHF.

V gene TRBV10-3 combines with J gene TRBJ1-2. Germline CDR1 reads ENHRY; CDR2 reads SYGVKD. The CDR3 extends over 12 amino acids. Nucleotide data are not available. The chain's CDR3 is CAISEGTFGYTF.

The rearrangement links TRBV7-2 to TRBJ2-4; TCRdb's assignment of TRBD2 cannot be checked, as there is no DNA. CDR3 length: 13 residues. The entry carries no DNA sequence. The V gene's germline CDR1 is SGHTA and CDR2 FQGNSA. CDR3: CASSLEPPRDLYF.

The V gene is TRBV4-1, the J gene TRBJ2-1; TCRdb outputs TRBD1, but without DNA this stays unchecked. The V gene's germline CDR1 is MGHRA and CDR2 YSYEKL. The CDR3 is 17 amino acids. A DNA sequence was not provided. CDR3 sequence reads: CASSQEMQRQGYNEQFF.

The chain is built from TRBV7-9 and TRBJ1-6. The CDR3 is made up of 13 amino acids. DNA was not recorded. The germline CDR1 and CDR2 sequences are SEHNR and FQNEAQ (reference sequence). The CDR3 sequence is CASSPLPVLALHF.

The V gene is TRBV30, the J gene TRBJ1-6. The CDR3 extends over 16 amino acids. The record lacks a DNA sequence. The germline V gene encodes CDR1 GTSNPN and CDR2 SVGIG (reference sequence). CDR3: CAYKVVRGFYNSPLHF.

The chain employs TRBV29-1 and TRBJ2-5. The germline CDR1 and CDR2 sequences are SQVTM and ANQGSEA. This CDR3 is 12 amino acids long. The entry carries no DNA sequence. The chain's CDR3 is CSVRQGGETQYF.

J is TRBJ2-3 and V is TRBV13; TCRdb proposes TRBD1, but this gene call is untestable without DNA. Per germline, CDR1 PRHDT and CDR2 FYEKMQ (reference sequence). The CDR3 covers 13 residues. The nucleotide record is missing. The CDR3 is CASSLASTDTQYF.

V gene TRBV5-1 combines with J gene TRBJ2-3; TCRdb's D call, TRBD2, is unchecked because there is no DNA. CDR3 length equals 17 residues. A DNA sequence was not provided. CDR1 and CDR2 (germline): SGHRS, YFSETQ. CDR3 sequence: CASSLVGTRIVTDTQYF.

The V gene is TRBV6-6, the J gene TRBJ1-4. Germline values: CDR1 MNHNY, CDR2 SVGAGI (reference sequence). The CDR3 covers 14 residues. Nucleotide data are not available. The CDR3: CASSSGVNYEKLFF.

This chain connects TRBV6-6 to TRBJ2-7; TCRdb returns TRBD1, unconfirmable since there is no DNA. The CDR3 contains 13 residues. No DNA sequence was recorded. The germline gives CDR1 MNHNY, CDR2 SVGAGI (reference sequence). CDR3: CASSYLGVYEQYF.

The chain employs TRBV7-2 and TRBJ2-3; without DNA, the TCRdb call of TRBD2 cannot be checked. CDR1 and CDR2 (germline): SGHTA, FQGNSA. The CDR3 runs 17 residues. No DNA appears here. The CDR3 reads CASSRTRSGTRTDTQYF.

The CDR3 loop reads CASSLRRLAGRGDTQYF. This sequence joins TRBV7-3 and TRBJ2-3; TCRdb picks TRBD2, but there is no DNA to check that call. The CDR3 runs 17 residues. The DNA is not on file. The germline gives CDR1 SGHTA, CDR2 FQGTGA.

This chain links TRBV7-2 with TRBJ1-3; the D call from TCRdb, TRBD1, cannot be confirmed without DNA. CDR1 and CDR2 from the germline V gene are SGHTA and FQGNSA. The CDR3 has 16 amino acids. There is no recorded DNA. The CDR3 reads CASSLWPGGSGNTIYF. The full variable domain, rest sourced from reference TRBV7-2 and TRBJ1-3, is GAGVSQSPSNKVTEKGKDVELRCDPISGHTALYWYRQSLGQGLEFLIYFQGNSAPDKSGLPSDRFSAERTGGSVSTLTIQRTQQEDSAVYLCASSLWPGGSGNTIYFGEGSWLTVV.

The CDR3: CAWRARGDTEAFF. The chain carries TRBV30 and TRBJ1-1. CDR1 GTSNPN and CDR2 SVGIG come from the germline V gene (reference sequence). The CDR3 is 13 residues long. There is no recorded DNA. Together with reference TRBV30 and TRBJ1-1, the CDR3 gives the full variable domain: SQTIHQWPATLVQPVGSPLSLECTVEGTSNPNLYWYRQAAGRGLQLLFYSVGIGQISSEVPQNLSASRPQDRQFILSSKKLLLSDSGFYLCAWRARGDTEAFFGQGTRLTVV.